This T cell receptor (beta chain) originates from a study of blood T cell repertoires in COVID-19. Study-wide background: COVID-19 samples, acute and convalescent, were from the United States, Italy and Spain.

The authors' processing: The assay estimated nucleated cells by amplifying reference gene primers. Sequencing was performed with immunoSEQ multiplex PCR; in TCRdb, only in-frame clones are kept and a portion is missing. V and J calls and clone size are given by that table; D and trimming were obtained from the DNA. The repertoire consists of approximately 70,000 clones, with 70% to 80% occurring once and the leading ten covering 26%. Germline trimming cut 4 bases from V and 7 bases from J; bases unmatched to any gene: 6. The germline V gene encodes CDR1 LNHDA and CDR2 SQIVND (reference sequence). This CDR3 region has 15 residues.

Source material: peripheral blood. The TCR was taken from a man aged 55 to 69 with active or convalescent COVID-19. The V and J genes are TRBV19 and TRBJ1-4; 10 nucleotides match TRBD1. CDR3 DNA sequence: TGTGCCAGTAGTAACCGGGACAGGGGTGGTGAAAAACTGTTTTTT. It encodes CASSNRDRGGEKLFF.